A selection of T cell receptor beta chains follows, all from one sample in a study of blood T cells in healthy people across ages. MiXCR was run by TCRdb on the 5' RACE reads, yielding one entry per CDR3 protein. The data show 500,000 to 650,000 distinct CDR3 sequences, with about 29% seen just once and over 3.5% held by the top ten. These same records also appear under a second study, on T cells of mothers and their children.

The source material was blood. These TCRs come from a boy aged 2 to 9 in good health. Both conserved end residues are part of each CDR3.

V gene,J gene,CDR3 protein
TRBV29-1,TRBJ2-4,CSVGEPGGQNIQYF
TRBV29-1,TRBJ2-5,CSVTACQETQYF
TRBV7-9,TRBJ2-2,CASSLASRGAGELFF
TRBV6-5,TRBJ2-7,CLAGNSYEQYF
TRBV11-1,TRBJ1-2,CASSPRQGVVTYGYTF
TRBV4-2,TRBJ2-1,CASSQDSLAGSYNEQFF
TRBV10-3,TRBJ2-5,CAISETGEAKVTQYF
TRBV11-2,TRBJ2-2,CASSLDRAGNTGELFF
TRBV7-7,TRBJ2-5,CASSLALAVETQYF
TRBV20-1,TRBJ1-4,CSARQGLDEKLFF
TRBV12-3/TRBV12-4,TRBJ1-2,CASSHDGDRGYTF
TRBV6-2/TRBV6-3,-,CASSPGGSGNLNEQFF
TRBV12-3/TRBV12-4,TRBJ2-5,CASREGLETQYF
TRBV9,TRBJ1-5,CASSVGTVPNQPQHF
TRBV6-2/TRBV6-3,TRBJ2-7,CASSYISSAEEQYF
TRBV12-3/TRBV12-4,TRBJ2-5,CASSRRGAQETQYF
TRBV29-1,TRBJ2-5,CSVEQGVLKTQYF
TRBV7-2,TRBJ2-7,CASSLGTRAYEQYF
TRBV20-1,TRBJ1-1,CSATMGGHGYTEAFF
TRBV18,TRBJ2-5,CASSLRPPRDRVQETQYF
TRBV20-1,TRBJ2-5,CSARGETQYF
TRBV4-2,TRBJ2-4,CASSQDFSGAAKNIQYF
TRBV6-2/TRBV6-3,TRBJ2-7,CASSYSPPEQYF
TRBV24-1,-,CAASDSGTGGNEQFF
TRBV20-1,TRBJ2-1,CSASVGSGYNEQFF
TRBV3-1,TRBJ1-4,CASSQDRDKDEKLFF
TRBV4-2,TRBJ2-5,CASSQDRGSGEETQYF
TRBV5-6,TRBJ2-5,CASSLGLDGTQYF
TRBV30,TRBJ2-1,CAWTSGGGHDNEQFF
TRBV6-2/TRBV6-3,TRBJ1-1,CASDSVPGQGALMAFF
TRBV27,TRBJ2-6,CASSLRGLFGANVLTF
TRBV27,TRBJ1-2,CASSLRPGDRYGYTF
TRBV4-2,TRBJ2-1,CASSQVPSQPYNEQFF
TRBV12-3/TRBV12-4,TRBJ1-5,CASRQTGGSNQPQHF
TRBV9,TRBJ2-1,CASSASTSGASYNEQFF
TRBV11-2,TRBJ2-1,CASSLGVRRGGNEQFF
TRBV2,TRBJ2-1,CASSPEGLADDNEQFF
TRBV9,TRBJ1-1,CASSVGRRNTEAFF
TRBV12-3/TRBV12-4,TRBJ2-2,CASSRRTGGETGELFF
TRBV6-1,TRBJ2-5,CASALTSGGETQYF
TRBV6-5,TRBJ2-7,CASSSTWAQGAYEQYF
TRBV12-3/TRBV12-4,TRBJ1-5,CASWTGGFNQPQHF
TRBV20-1,TRBJ2-1,CSARLLAGDYNEQFF